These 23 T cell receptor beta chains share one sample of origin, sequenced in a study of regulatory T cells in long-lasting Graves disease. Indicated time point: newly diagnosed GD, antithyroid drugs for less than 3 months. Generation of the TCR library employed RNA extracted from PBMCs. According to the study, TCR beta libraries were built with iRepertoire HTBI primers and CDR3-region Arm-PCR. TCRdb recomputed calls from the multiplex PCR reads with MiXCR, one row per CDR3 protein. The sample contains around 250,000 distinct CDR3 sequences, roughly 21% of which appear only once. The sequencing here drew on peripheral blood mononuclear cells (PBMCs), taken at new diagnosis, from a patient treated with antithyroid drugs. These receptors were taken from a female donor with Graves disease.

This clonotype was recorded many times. The CDR3 nucleotides are TGCAGCGCCCAGGACAGGGTTGACAGCCAACAGCATTTT. It yields the protein CSAQDRVDSQQHF. The chain has TRBV20-1 and TRBJ1-5; 8 bases line up with TRBD1. Germline lookup yields CDR1 DFQATT and CDR2 SNEGSKA (reference sequence). The CDR3 loop spans 13 amino acids.

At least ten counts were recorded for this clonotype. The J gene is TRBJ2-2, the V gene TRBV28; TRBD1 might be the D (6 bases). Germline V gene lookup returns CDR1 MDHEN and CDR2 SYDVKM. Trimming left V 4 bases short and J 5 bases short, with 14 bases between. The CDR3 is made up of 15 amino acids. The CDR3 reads CASSYRAPRTGELFF. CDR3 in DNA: TGTGCCAGCAGTTACAGGGCTCCGCGGACCGGGGAGCTGTTTTTT.

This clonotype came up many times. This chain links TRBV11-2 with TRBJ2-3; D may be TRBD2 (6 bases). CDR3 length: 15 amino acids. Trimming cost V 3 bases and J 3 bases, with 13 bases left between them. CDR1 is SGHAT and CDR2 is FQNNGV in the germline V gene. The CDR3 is CASSFRGGWTDTQYF. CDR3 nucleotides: TGTGCCAGCAGCTTTCGTGGAGGGTGGACAGATACGCAGTATTTT.

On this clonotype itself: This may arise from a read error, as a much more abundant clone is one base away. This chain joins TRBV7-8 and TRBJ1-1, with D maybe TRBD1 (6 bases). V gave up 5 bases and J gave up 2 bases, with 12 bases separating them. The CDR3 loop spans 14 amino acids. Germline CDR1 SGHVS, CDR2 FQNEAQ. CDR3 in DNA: TGTGCCAGCAGCCTAATGGGGGGCAACACTGAAGCTTTCTTT. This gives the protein CASSLMGGNTEAFF.

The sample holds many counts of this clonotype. CDR3 nucleotides: TGTGCCAGCAGCTTAAATCCAGCAACAAGGGCTGAGCAGTTCTTC. Translating gives CASSLNPATRAEQFF. The rearrangement joins TRBV7-2 to TRBJ2-1, with D hard to call. The ends were cut back, 2 bases at V and 9 bases at J, with 17 bases in the middle. Per the germline V gene, CDR1 is SGHTA and CDR2 is FQGNSA. The CDR3 has 15 amino acids.

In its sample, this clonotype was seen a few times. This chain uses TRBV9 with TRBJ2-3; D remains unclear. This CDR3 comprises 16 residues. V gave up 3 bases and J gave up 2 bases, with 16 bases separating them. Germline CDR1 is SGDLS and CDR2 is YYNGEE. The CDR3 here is CASSAGLLGNTDTQYF. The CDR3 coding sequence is TGTGCCAGCAGCGCGGGTCTCTTAGGAAACACAGATACGCAGTATTTT.

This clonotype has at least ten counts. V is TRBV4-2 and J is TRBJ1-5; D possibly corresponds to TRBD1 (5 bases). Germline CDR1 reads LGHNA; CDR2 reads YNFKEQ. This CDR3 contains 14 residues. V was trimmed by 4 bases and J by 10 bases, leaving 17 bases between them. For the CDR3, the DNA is TGTGCCAGCAGCCGGGGAAGGGGAGAAGAACCCCAGCATTTT. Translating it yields CASSRGRGEEPQHF.

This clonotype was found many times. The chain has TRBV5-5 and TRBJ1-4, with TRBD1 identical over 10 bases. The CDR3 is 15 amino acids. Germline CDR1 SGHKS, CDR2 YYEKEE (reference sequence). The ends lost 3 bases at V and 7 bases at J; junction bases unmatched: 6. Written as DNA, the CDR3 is TGTGCCAGCAGCTCAATAGACAGGGGGCGTGAAAAACTGTTTTTT. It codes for CASSSIDRGREKLFF. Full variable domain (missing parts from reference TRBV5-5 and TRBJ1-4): DAGVTQSPTHLIKTRGQQVTLRCSPISGHKSVSWYQQVLGQGPQFIFQYYEKEERGRGNFPDRFSARQFPNYSSELNVNALLLGDSALYLCASSSIDRGREKLFFGSGTQLSVL.

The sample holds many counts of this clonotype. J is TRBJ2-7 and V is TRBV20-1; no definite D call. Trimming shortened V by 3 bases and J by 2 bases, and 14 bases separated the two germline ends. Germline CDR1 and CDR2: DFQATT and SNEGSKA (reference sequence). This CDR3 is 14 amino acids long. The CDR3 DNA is TGCAGTGCTAGTCATCAGGTACCTCCCTACGAGCAGTACTTC. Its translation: CSASHQVPPYEQYF.

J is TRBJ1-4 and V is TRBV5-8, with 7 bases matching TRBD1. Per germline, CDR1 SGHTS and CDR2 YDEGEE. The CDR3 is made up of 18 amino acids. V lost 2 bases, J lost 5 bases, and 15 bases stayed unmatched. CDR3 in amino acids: CASSFADFSTGKNEKLFF. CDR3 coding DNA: TGTGCCAGCAGCTTCGCCGACTTTTCGACAGGGAAAAATGAAAAACTGTTTTTT.

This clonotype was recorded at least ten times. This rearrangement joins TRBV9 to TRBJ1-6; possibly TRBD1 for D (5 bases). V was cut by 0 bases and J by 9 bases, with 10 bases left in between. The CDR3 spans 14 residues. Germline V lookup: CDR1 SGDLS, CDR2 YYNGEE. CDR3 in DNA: TGTGCCAGCAGCGTAGAGCAGGGTGCTTCACCCCTCCACTTT. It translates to CASSVEQGASPLHF.

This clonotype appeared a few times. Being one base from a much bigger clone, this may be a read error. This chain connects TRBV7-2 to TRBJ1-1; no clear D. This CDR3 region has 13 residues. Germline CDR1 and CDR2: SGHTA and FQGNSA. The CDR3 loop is CASGLAVSTEAFF. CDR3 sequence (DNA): TGTGCCAGCGGCTTAGCAGTGAGCACTGAAGCTTTCTTT.

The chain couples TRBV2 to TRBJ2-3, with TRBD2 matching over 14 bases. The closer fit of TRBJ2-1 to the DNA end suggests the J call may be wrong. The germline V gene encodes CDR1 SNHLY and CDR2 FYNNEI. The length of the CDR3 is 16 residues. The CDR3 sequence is CASRGTSGSVGNEQFF. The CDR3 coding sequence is TGTGCCAGCAGGGGGACTAGCGGGAGTGTGGGGAATGAGCAGTTCTTC.

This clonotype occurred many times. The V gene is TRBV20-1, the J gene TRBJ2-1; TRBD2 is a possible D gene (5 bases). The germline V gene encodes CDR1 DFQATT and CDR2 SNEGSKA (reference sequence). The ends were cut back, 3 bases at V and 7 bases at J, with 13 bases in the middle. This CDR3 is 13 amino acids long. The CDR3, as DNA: TGCAGTGCTAGTTGGGAGTGGTGGAATGAGCAGTTCTTC. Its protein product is CSASWEWWNEQFF.

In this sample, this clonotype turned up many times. CDR3 amino acids: CAISESTGHWYF. In DNA form, the CDR3 reads TGTGCCATCAGTGAGTCGACGGGACACTGGTACTTC. The rearrangement uses TRBV10-3 and TRBJ2-7, with D possibly matching TRBD1 (6 bases). Deletions cut 0 bases from V and 12 bases from J, with 12 bases between. CDR3 size: 12 residues. The V gene's germline CDR1 is ENHRY and CDR2 SYGVKD.

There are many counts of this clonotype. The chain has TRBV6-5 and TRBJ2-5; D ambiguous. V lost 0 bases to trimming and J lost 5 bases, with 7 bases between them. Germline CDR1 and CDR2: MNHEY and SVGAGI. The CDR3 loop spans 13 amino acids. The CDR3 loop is CASSYSERETQYF. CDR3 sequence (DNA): TGTGCCAGCAGTTACTCGGAACGGGAGACCCAGTACTTC.

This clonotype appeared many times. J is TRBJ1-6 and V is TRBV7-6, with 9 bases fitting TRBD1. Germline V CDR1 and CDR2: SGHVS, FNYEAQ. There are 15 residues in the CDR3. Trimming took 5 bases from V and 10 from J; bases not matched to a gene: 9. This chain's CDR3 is CASSRGQGARSPLHF. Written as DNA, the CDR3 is TGTGCCAGCAGCAGGGGACAGGGCGCGCGGTCACCCCTCCACTTT.

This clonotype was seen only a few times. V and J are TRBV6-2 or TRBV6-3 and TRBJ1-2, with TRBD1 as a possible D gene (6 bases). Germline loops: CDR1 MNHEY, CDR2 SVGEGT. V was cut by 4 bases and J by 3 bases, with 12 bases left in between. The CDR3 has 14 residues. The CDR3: CASSLDSLYYGYTF. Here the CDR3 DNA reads TGTGCCAGCAGTTTGGACAGTCTTTACTATGGCTACACCTTC.

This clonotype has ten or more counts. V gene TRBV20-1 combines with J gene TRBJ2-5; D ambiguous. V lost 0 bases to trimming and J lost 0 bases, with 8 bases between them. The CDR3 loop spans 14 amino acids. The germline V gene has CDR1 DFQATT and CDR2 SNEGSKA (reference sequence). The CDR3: CSARDVTYQETQYF. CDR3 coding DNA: TGCAGTGCTAGAGATGTGACGTACCAAGAGACCCAGTACTTC.

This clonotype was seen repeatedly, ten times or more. CDR3 sequence: CASSAGFSGANVLTF. CDR3 nucleotides: TGTGCCAGCAGTGCAGGGTTCTCTGGGGCCAACGTCCTGACTTTC. The chain links TRBV6-1 to TRBJ2-6, with D perhaps TRBD1 (5 bases). The V end lost 4 bases, the J end lost 0 bases, and 7 bases lay between the germline ends. This CDR3 contains 15 residues. In germline, CDR1 is MNHNS, CDR2 SASEGT.

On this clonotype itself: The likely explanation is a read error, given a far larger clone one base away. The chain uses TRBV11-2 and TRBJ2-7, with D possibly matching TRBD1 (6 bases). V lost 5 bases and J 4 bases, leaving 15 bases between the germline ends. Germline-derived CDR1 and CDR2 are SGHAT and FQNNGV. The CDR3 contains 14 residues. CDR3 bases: TGTGCCAGCAGCCCACAGGGTGGAAGGTACGAGCAGTACTTC. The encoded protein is CASSPQGGRYEQYF.

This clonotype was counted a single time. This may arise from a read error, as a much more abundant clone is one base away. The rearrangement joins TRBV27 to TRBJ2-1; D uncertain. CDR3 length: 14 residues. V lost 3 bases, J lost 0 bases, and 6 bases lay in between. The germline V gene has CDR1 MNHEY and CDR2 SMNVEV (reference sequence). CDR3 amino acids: CASSLVSSYNEQFF. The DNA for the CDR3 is TGTGCCAGCAGTTTGGTTAGCTCCTACAATGAGCAGTTCTTC.

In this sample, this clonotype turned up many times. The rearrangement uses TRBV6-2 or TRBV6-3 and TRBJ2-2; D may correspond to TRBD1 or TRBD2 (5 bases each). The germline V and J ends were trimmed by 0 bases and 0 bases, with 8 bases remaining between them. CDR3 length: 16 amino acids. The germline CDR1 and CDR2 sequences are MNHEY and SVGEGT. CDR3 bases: TGTGCCAGCAGTTACTCGAGGGGCGCGAACACCGGGGAGCTGTTTTTT. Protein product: CASSYSRGANTGELFF.